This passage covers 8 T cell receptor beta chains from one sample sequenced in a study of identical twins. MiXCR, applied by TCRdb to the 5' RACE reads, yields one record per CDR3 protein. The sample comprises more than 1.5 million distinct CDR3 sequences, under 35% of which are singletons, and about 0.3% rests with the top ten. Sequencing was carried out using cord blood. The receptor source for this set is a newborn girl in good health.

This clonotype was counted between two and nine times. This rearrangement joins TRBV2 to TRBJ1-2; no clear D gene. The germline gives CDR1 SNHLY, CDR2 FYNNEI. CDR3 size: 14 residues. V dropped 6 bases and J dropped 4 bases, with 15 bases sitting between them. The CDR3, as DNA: TGTGCCAGCAGATACCTGGGAAAGGGCTATGGCTACACCTTC. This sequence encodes CASRYLGKGYGYTF.

The DNA of the CDR3 is TGTGCCAGCCGCCCCTCGCGAGGGCAGTTCTTC. Amino acid sequence: CASRPSRGQFF. This chain links TRBV6-1 with TRBJ2-1; no clear D gene. This CDR3 has 11 amino acids. Trimming removed 8 bases at V and 12 bases at J, with 14 bases between. The germline gives CDR1 MNHNS, CDR2 SASEGT.

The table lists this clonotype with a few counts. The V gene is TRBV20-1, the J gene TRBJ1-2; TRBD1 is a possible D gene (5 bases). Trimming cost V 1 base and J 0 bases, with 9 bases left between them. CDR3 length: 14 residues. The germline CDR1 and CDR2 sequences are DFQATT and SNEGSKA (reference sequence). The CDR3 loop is CSARARRANYGYTF. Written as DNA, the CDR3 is TGCAGTGCTAGAGCCCGCAGGGCTAACTATGGCTACACCTTC.

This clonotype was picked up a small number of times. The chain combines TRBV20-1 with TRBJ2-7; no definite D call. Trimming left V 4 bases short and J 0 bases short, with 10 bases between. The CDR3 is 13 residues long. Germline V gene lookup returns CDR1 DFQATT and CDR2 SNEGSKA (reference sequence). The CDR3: CSATSAYSYEQYF. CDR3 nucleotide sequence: TGCAGTGCTACCAGCGCCTACTCCTACGAGCAGTACTTC.

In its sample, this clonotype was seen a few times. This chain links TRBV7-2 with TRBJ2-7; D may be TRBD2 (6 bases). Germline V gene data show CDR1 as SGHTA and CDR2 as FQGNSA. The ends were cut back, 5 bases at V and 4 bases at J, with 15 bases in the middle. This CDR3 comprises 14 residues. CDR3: CASSRPGLLYEQYF. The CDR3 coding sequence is TGTGCCAGCAGCCGACCGGGACTGCTATACGAGCAGTACTTC. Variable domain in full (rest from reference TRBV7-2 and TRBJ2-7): GAGVSQSPSNKVTEKGKDVELRCDPISGHTALYWYRQSLGQGLEFLIYFQGNSAPDKSGLPSDRFSAERTGGSVSTLTIQRTQQEDSAVYLCASSRPGLLYEQYFGPGTRLTVT.

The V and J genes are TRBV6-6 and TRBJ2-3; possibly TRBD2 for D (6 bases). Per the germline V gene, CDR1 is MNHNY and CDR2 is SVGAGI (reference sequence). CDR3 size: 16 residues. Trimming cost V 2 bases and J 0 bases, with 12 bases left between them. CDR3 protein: CASSYGREISTDTQYF. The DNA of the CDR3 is TGTGCCAGCAGTTACGGTCGGGAGATCAGCACAGATACGCAGTATTTT.

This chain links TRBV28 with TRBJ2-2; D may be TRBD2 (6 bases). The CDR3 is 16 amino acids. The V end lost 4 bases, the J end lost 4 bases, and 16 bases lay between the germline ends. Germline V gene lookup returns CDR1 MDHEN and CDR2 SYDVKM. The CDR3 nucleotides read TGTGCCAGCAGTTCCACTAGCAGGAGGGGCACCGGGGAGCTGTTTTTT. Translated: CASSSTSRRGTGELFF.

CDR3 region: CASSHRLRDEGTGELFF. The CDR3 nucleotides read TGTGCCAGCAGTCACCGACTGAGGGACGAGGGCACCGGGGAGCTGTTTTTT. This chain links TRBV6-5 with TRBJ2-2; D may be TRBD1 or TRBD2 (5 bases each). The CDR3 has 17 residues. V was cut by 5 bases and J by 4 bases, with 20 bases left in between. Germline loops: CDR1 MNHEY, CDR2 SVGAGI.